A selection of T cell receptor beta chains follows, all from one sample in a study of CD8+CD57+ T cells in acquired aplastic anemia. TCRdb reprocessed the reads with MiXCR, giving one entry per CDR3 protein. The sample records 150,000 or so distinct CDR3 sequences, about 60% being singletons. The sequencing input was sorted CD4+, CD8+, or CD8+CD57+ T cells (not recorded which) from PBMCs. The receptor source for this set is a human donor in good health. The CDR3 runs from the conserved cysteine through the conserved F or W. D genes are given only for firm matches. Part of the rows lack a size; the others show once, few, many or a class for expanded clones.

cdr3_aa: CASSIRDRGYNEQFF
cdr3_nt: TGTGCCAGTAGTATTCGAGACAGGGGATACAATGAGCAGTTCTTC
j_call: TRBJ2-1
d_call: TRBD1
clone_size: many
v_call: TRBV19

cdr3_aa: CAIKGTPNTGELFF
cdr3_nt: TGTGCCATCAAAGGGACACCGAACACCGGGGAGCTGTTTTTT
j_call: TRBJ2-2
d_call: -
clone_size: once
v_call: TRBV10-3

cdr3_aa: CASSSSVCEQYF
cdr3_nt: TGCGCCAGCAGTTCTAGCGTTTGCGAGCAGTACTTC
j_call: TRBJ2-7
d_call: -
clone_size: many
v_call: TRBV10-1

cdr3_aa: CASRRYQGYGYTF
cdr3_nt: TGTGCCAGCAGAAGGTACCAGGGATATGGCTACACCTTC
j_call: TRBJ1-2
d_call: -
clone_size: -
v_call: TRBV6-2/TRBV6-3

cdr3_aa: CSLNSMGSYEQYF
cdr3_nt: TGCAGCCTCAACTCTATGGGGTCCTACGAGCAGTACTTC
j_call: TRBJ2-7
d_call: -
clone_size: -
v_call: TRBV20-1

cdr3_aa: CASSLVQAYQETQYF
cdr3_nt: TGTGCCAGCAGCTTAGTGCAGGCGTACCAAGAGACCCAGTACTTC
j_call: TRBJ2-5
d_call: -
clone_size: -
v_call: TRBV7-6

cdr3_aa: CASSLVQSTDTQYF
cdr3_nt: TGTGCCAGCAGCTTGGTACAAAGCACAGATACGCAGTATTTT
j_call: TRBJ2-3
d_call: -
clone_size: -
v_call: TRBV7-9

cdr3_aa: CSARDDPEAFF
cdr3_nt: TGCAGTGCTAGAGACGACCCTGAAGCTTTCTTT
j_call: TRBJ1-1
d_call: -
clone_size: -
v_call: TRBV20-1

cdr3_aa: CASSLLEGSQETQYF
cdr3_nt: TGTGCCAGCAGCTTATTGGAGGGGTCCCAAGAGACCCAGTACTTC
j_call: TRBJ2-5
d_call: -
clone_size: many
v_call: TRBV7-8

cdr3_aa: CASSIGGTNNSPLHF
cdr3_nt: TGTGCCAGTAGTATAGGAGGGACAAATAATTCACCCCTCCACTTT
j_call: TRBJ1-6
d_call: -
clone_size: -
v_call: TRBV19

cdr3_aa: CSAKGRGPGSYNEQFF
cdr3_nt: TGCAGTGCTAAGGGCAGGGGGCCCGGGTCGTACAATGAGCAGTTCTTC
j_call: TRBJ2-1
d_call: TRBD1
clone_size: few
v_call: TRBV20-1

cdr3_aa: CASSQWGQGRDYGYTF
cdr3_nt: TGTGCCAGCAGCCAATGGGGCCAGGGGCGAGACTATGGCTACACCTTC
j_call: TRBJ1-2
d_call: -
clone_size: many
v_call: TRBV14

cdr3_aa: CASRTSRSTEDYGYTF
cdr3_nt: TGTGCCAGCAGGACTTCTCGATCGACAGAAGATTATGGCTACACCTTC
j_call: TRBJ1-2
d_call: -
clone_size: many
v_call: TRBV27

cdr3_aa: CASSELQAVSLHF
cdr3_nt: TGTGCCAGCAGTGAATTACAGGCAGTCTCCCTCCACTTT
j_call: TRBJ1-6
d_call: -
clone_size: -
v_call: TRBV10-3

cdr3_aa: CASSPRDMNTGELFF
cdr3_nt: TGCGCCAGCAGCCCAAGGGATATGAACACCGGGGAGCTGTTTTTT
j_call: TRBJ2-2
d_call: -
clone_size: many
v_call: TRBV5-1

cdr3_aa: CASSLLTDYGYTF
cdr3_nt: TGTGCCAGCAGCTTATTGACGGATTATGGCTACACCTTC
j_call: TRBJ1-2
d_call: -
clone_size: once
v_call: TRBV9

cdr3_aa: CSAGAAEDAYEQYF
cdr3_nt: TGCAGTGCTGGAGCGGCGGAAGACGCCTACGAGCAGTACTTC
j_call: TRBJ2-7
d_call: -
clone_size: once
v_call: TRBV20-1

cdr3_aa: CASSVVGGKDEQFF
cdr3_nt: TGTGCCAGCAGCGTAGTGGGGGGGAAGGATGAGCAGTTCTTC
j_call: TRBJ2-1
d_call: TRBD2
clone_size: many
v_call: TRBV9

cdr3_aa: CASSPRSDTQYF
cdr3_nt: TGTGCCAGCAGCCCCAGATCGGATACGCAGTATTTT
j_call: TRBJ2-3
d_call: -
clone_size: once
v_call: TRBV7-3

cdr3_aa: CASRLTGPQETQYF
cdr3_nt: TGTGCCAGCAGGCTGACAGGGCCCCAAGAGACCCAGTACTTC
j_call: TRBJ2-5
d_call: TRBD1
clone_size: -
v_call: TRBV2

cdr3_aa: CASAADQGTQYF
cdr3_nt: TGTGCTAGCGCAGCGGACCAAGGGACCCAGTACTTC
j_call: TRBJ2-5
d_call: -
clone_size: -
v_call: TRBV7-7

cdr3_aa: CASSPDGLPNTEAFF
cdr3_nt: TGTGCCAGCTCCCCCGACGGGCTCCCGAACACTGAAGCTTTCTTT
j_call: TRBJ1-1
d_call: -
clone_size: -
v_call: TRBV6-4

cdr3_aa: CSAPSGMGDIGQFF
cdr3_nt: TGCAGTGCTCCCTCCGGGATGGGGGACATTGGGCAGTTCTTC
j_call: TRBJ2-1
d_call: -
clone_size: -
v_call: TRBV20-1

cdr3_aa: CASSPNAGSGYTF
cdr3_nt: TGTGCCAGCAGCCCAAACGCAGGTTCTGGCTACACCTTC
j_call: TRBJ1-2
d_call: -
clone_size: -
v_call: TRBV11-1

cdr3_aa: CASSLAAGSNSPLHF
cdr3_nt: TGTGCCAGCAGCTTAGCGGCAGGGTCTAATTCACCCCTCCACTTT
j_call: TRBJ1-6
d_call: -
clone_size: -
v_call: TRBV7-3

cdr3_aa: CATSDNRGSDEQYF
cdr3_nt: TGTGCCACCAGTGATAACCGGGGATCGGACGAGCAGTACTTC
j_call: TRBJ2-7
d_call: -
clone_size: -
v_call: TRBV24-1

cdr3_aa: CAISESNTRQPQHF
cdr3_nt: TGTGCCATCAGTGAGTCAAACACTAGACAGCCCCAGCATTTT
j_call: TRBJ1-5
d_call: -
clone_size: -
v_call: TRBV10-3

cdr3_aa: CRTKFPQGGDQYF
cdr3_nt: TGCAGGACGAAGTTTCCACAGGGGGGGGACCAGTACTTC
j_call: TRBJ2-5
d_call: -
clone_size: -
v_call: TRBV20-1

cdr3_aa: CASSLEPNLYEQYF
cdr3_nt: TGTGCCAGCAGCTTAGAACCAAACCTCTACGAGCAGTACTTC
j_call: TRBJ2-7
d_call: -
clone_size: once
v_call: TRBV11-3

cdr3_aa: CASSQDLGSRAGDEQFF
cdr3_nt: TGCGCCAGCAGCCAAGATTTAGGAAGTAGGGCAGGGGATGAGCAGTTCTTC
j_call: TRBJ2-1
d_call: -
clone_size: -
v_call: TRBV4-3

cdr3_aa: CSARNRANYGYTF
cdr3_nt: TGCAGTGCTAGGAACAGAGCTAACTATGGCTACACCTTC
j_call: TRBJ1-2
d_call: -
clone_size: -
v_call: TRBV20-1

cdr3_aa: CATSRDGGRGELFF
cdr3_nt: TGTGCCACCAGCAGAGATGGGGGGAGAGGGGAGCTGTTTTTT
j_call: TRBJ2-2
d_call: -
clone_size: -
v_call: TRBV15

cdr3_aa: CSARDHRTRTYEQYF
cdr3_nt: TGCAGTGCTAGAGATCACAGGACCAGAACCTACGAGCAGTACTTC
j_call: TRBJ2-7
d_call: -
clone_size: -
v_call: TRBV20-1

cdr3_aa: CASSQAGGNTEAFF
cdr3_nt: TGCGCCAGCAGCCAAGCCGGTGGGAACACTGAAGCTTTCTTT
j_call: TRBJ1-1
d_call: -
clone_size: many
v_call: TRBV4-1

cdr3_aa: CSASSGVTGELFF
cdr3_nt: TGCAGTGCCAGCAGCGGGGTCACCGGGGAGCTGTTTTTT
j_call: TRBJ2-2
d_call: TRBD2
clone_size: -
v_call: TRBV20-1

cdr3_aa: CASNQMGDYEKYF
cdr3_nt: TGTGCCAGCAACCAAATGGGGGATTACGAGAAGTACTTC
j_call: TRBJ2-7
d_call: -
clone_size: once
v_call: TRBV5-4

cdr3_aa: CASSSTGPQETQYF
cdr3_nt: TGTGCCAGCAGCTCAACAGGGCCCCAAGAGACCCAGTACTTC
j_call: TRBJ2-5
d_call: -
clone_size: many
v_call: TRBV13

cdr3_aa: CASSQWTGGEQYF
cdr3_nt: TGTGCCAGCAGCCAATGGACAGGGGGCGAGCAGTACTTC
j_call: TRBJ2-7
d_call: TRBD1
clone_size: -
v_call: TRBV5-4

cdr3_aa: CASSPPDRGDYTEAFF
cdr3_nt: TGTGCCAGTAGTCCACCGGACAGGGGAGATTACACTGAAGCTTTCTTT
j_call: TRBJ1-1
d_call: TRBD1
clone_size: -
v_call: TRBV19

cdr3_aa: CASSVGEGGRAQYF
cdr3_nt: TGTGCCAGCAGCGTAGGGGAGGGGGGTCGGGCCCAGTACTTC
j_call: TRBJ2-5
d_call: -
clone_size: -
v_call: TRBV9

cdr3_aa: CASSLLAGGRGEQFF
cdr3_nt: TGTGCCAGCAGCTTACTAGCGGGGGGGCGAGGTGAGCAGTTCTTC
j_call: TRBJ2-1
d_call: TRBD2
clone_size: few
v_call: TRBV7-3